The rows below give T cell receptor beta chains drawn from one sample of a study of cytomegalovirus exposure and HLA in healthy donors. TCRdb keeps only in-frame clones here, not all; method: immunoSEQ multiplex PCR. The sample has about 100,000 clones, approximately 89% seen once; the top ten hold 3% to 5%. Sequenced sample: PBMCs. Every receptor here comes from a man aged 25 to 45 in good health and CMV-seronegative. The CDR3 runs from the conserved cysteine through the conserved F or W. D genes are given only for firm matches. Expanded clones are given a class, and other clones once, few, many or no size at all.

NA	TRBV6-5	TRBJ2-5	NA	TGTGCCAGCAGTTACTCTTTCGGGCGGGTTGTGACCCAGTACTTC	CASSYSFGRVVTQYF
NA	TRBV30	TRBJ2-2	NA	TGTGCCTGGAGTGGTATCACCGGGGAGCTGTTTTTT	CAWSGITGELFF
NA	TRBV19	TRBJ1-5	NA	TGTGCCAGTAGTATAGATCCACAGGCCAATCAGCCCCAGCATTTT	CASSIDPQANQPQHF
NA	TRBV4-2	TRBJ2-7	once	TGTGCCAGCAGTCCAATGCCAGGATCCTACGAGCAGTACTTC	CASSPMPGSYEQYF
NA	TRBV15	TRBJ2-1	NA	TGTGCCACCAGCAGAGCTCGGGGGATGGACCATGAGCAGTTCTTC	CATSRARGMDHEQFF
NA	TRBV10-1	TRBJ2-3	NA	TGCGCCAGCGAGAAGGAGGGCCTTGGTAGTTCTATCGATACGCAGTATTTT	CASEKEGLGSSIDTQYF
NA	TRBV6-1	TRBJ1-5	NA	TGTGCCAGCACTAGTCGCGGTAGCAATCAGCCCCAGCATTTT	CASTSRGSNQPQHF
TRBD2	TRBV7-8	TRBJ2-2	once	TGTGCCAGCAGCTCACCCCGGGGAGGGCGTAGCACCGGGGAGCTGTTTTTT	CASSSPRGGRSTGELFF
NA	TRBV6-6	TRBJ1-2	NA	TGTGCCAGCAGCCCGCCCCAACGGAGTGCCTATGGCTACACCTTC	CASSPPQRSAYGYTF
NA	TRBV6-4	TRBJ1-5	NA	TGTGCCAGCAGTAGGACTCCCAATCAGCCCCAGCATTTT	CASSRTPNQPQHF
NA	TRBV7-9	TRBJ2-5	NA	TGTGCCAGCAGCTTAGAACAGCGGGTGCCCACCCAGTACTTC	CASSLEQRVPTQYF
TRBD2	TRBV18	TRBJ2-5	NA	TGTGCCAGCTCACTACGCCCGGGACTACAGGATCGGGAGACCCAGTACTTC	CASSLRPGLQDRETQYF
TRBD2	TRBV10-3	TRBJ2-5	NA	TGTGCCATCAGTGAGTCGACTAGCGGGAGGGAAGAGACCCAGTACTTC	CAISESTSGREETQYF
TRBD2	TRBV5-4	TRBJ2-5	NA	TGTGCCAGCAGCTTGGGGGGCGGGAGAAAAGAGACCCAGTACTTC	CASSLGGGRKETQYF
NA	TRBV15	TRBJ2-7	NA	TGTGCCACCAGCAGAAGTGTTGGCGGTTGGGACGAGCAGTACTTC	CATSRSVGGWDEQYF
TRBD2	TRBV15	TRBJ2-7	once	TGTGCCACTAGAGGGAGGAGCGGGAGGAAGGGCTACGAGCAGTACTTC	CATRGRSGRKGYEQYF
TRBD2	TRBV5-4	TRBJ2-1	NA	TGTGCCTCGAGACTAGCCGGTGAGCAGTTCTTC	CASRLAGEQFF
NA	TRBV18	TRBJ1-1	NA	TGTGCCAGCTCACCCCCGGACAGCCTGAACACTGAAGCTTTCTTT	CASSPPDSLNTEAFF
NA	TRBV10-3	TRBJ1-4	NA	TGTGCCATCAGTGAGGGACTGGAAGAAAAACTGTTTTTT	CAISEGLEEKLFF
NA	TRBV4-1	TRBJ1-2	few	TGCGCCAGCAGCCAAGGGACAGCCTTCTATGGCTACACCTTC	CASSQGTAFYGYTF
TRBD1	TRBV19	TRBJ1-1	NA	TGTGCCAGTAGTAGAGCAGTATTAAGGGACAGGGGGCGCCGGATGAACACTGAAGCTTTCTTT	CASSRAVLRDRGRRMNTEAFF
NA	TRBV7-3	TRBJ1-1	NA	TGTGCCAGCAGCTTAATCTCAGAAAACACTGAAGCTTTCTTT	CASSLISENTEAFF
NA	TRBV30	TRBJ2-7	NA	TGTGCCTGGAGTGGACAGTCTTCCCACGAGCAGTACTTC	CAWSGQSSHEQYF
NA	TRBV5-1	TRBJ1-5	NA	TGCGCCAGCAGTCCTTTTCCCGGTAGCAATCAGCCCCAGCATTTT	CASSPFPGSNQPQHF
TRBD1	TRBV7-8	TRBJ2-2	NA	TGTGCCAGCAGCTTAGCATTTGTTGGACAGGGTGGGAACACCGGGGAGCTGTTTTTT	CASSLAFVGQGGNTGELFF
NA	TRBV28	TRBJ2-1	NA	TGTGCCAGCAGTTTGACAGGCGTCCGCAATGAGCAGTTCTTC	CASSLTGVRNEQFF
TRBD1	TRBV14	TRBJ2-7	NA	TGTGCCAGCAGCCAGGACAGGGTCGACGAGCAGTACTTC	CASSQDRVDEQYF
TRBD1	TRBV2	TRBJ1-3	NA	TGTGCCAGCAGTGGGGACAGGGGTCACTCTGGAAACACCATATATTTT	CASSGDRGHSGNTIYF
TRBD1	TRBV30	TRBJ1-4	once	TGTGCCTGGAGTAAGGGACAGGGGGGGGGTGAAAAACTGTTTTTT	CAWSKGQGGGEKLFF
TRBD2	TRBV11-2	TRBJ2-1	once	TGTGCCAGCAGCTTAAGGCTAGCGGGAAACTACAATGAGCAGTTCTTC	CASSLRLAGNYNEQFF
NA	TRBV30	TRBJ2-6	NA	TGTGCCTGGAGTGTGAGGTCTTGGCGGGGGCCCTCTGGGGCCAACGTCCTGACTTTC	CAWSVRSWRGPSGANVLTF
TRBD1	TRBV29-1	TRBJ2-3	NA	TGCAGCGTTGACGGGACAGGGGCCACAGATACGCAGTATTTT	CSVDGTGATDTQYF
NA	TRBV29-1	TRBJ2-7	NA	TGCAGCGTTGAGAGCCAGGGAACTTCCTACGAGCAGTACTTC	CSVESQGTSYEQYF
NA	TRBV6-1	TRBJ2-3	NA	TGTGCCAGCGGCCTCGAATACACAGATACGCAGTATTTT	CASGLEYTDTQYF
NA	TRBV2	TRBJ1-4	NA	TGTGCCAGCAGTGATTCTCGCGCCCGGGCAACTAATGAAAAACTGTTTTTT	CASSDSRARATNEKLFF
TRBD1	TRBV15	TRBJ2-7	once	TGTGCCACCAGCGGAAGGACAGGAAACCTACGGGAGCAGTACTTC	CATSGRTGNLREQYF
NA	TRBV7-2	TRBJ2-3	NA	TGTGCCAGCAGCTTAGTTAGCGGCACAGATACGCAGTATTTT	CASSLVSGTDTQYF
NA	TRBV4-1	TRBJ1-1	NA	TGCGCCAGCAGCCAAGATTGGCAGATGAACACTGAAGCTTTCTTT	CASSQDWQMNTEAFF
NA	TRBV2	TRBJ1-5	NA	TGTGCCAGCAGTTTTATGCAGGGAAATCAGCCCCAGCATTTT	CASSFMQGNQPQHF
TRBD2	TRBV6-4	TRBJ2-5	NA	TGTGCCAGCAGTGGGGAGCGGGGGATAAAAGAGACCCAGTACTTC	CASSGERGIKETQYF
NA	TRBV6-1	TRBJ2-7	once	TGTGCCAGCAGTTCTCAGGGATCCTACGAGCAGTACTTC	CASSSQGSYEQYF
TRBD2	TRBV10-3	TRBJ2-5	few	TGTGCCATCAGTGTTGGTAGCGGGGGGATTCAAGAGACCCAGTACTTC	CAISVGSGGIQETQYF
NA	TRBV9	TRBJ2-7	NA	TGTGCCAGCAGCGTTGCGGGATGGTCCTACGAGCAGTACTTC	CASSVAGWSYEQYF
TRBD1	TRBV29-1	TRBJ2-2	NA	TGCAGCGTTGATACAGGGGCCACGAACACCGGGGAGCTGTTTTTT	CSVDTGATNTGELFF
TRBD1	TRBV4-2	TRBJ2-1	NA	TGTGCCAGCAGCCAAGCATGGACAGGGATCAATGAGCAGTTCTTC	CASSQAWTGINEQFF
NA	TRBV2	TRBJ1-5	NA	TGTGCCAGCATCCGGGAGAAGGGATTGGGGCAGCCCCAGCATTTT	CASIREKGLGQPQHF
NA	TRBV2	TRBJ2-1	NA	TGTGCCAGCAGTGAACTAGCCCCCTACAATGAGCAGTTCTTC	CASSELAPYNEQFF
NA	TRBV5-6	TRBJ1-6	NA	TGTGCCAGCAGCTTGGAACGGGGGGATTCACCCCTCCACTTT	CASSLERGDSPLHF
TRBD1	TRBV5-1	TRBJ2-7	once	TGCGCCAGCAGCCCACAGGGGGTTGGGGAGCAGTACTTC	CASSPQGVGEQYF
TRBD1	TRBV9	TRBJ2-7	NA	TGTGCCAGCAGCGCCCGACGGGACAGCTACGAGCAGTACTTC	CASSARRDSYEQYF
TRBD2	TRBV5-1	TRBJ2-1	NA	TGCGCCAGCAGCTCTGGGATCGGACTAGATTACAATGAGCAGTTCTTC	CASSSGIGLDYNEQFF